The present entry profiles one T cell receptor (beta chain) with its context. Its antigen is not identified. This sample was included in a study of T cell responses to AZD1222 COVID-19 vaccine. Study conclusions and caveats: Regions 160-218 and 743-854 held dominance among vaccine-associated CD4 TCRs, which spanned spike. A mostly white British donor set with more females was recruited, and clonal diversity was possibly underestimated. Repertoire samples came only from after the peak T cell response.

Trimming stripped 8 bases from V and 0 bases from J, with 17 bases between. The CDR3 contains 16 residues. Germline V gives CDR1 SGHVS, CDR2 FQNEAQ. Researchers grouped second doses given at about 4 or about 12 weeks into one pool. The table came from immunoSEQ multiplex PCR; TCRdb's copy has only in-frame clones and leaves some out. The top ten hold around a tenth of the sample, which has about 130,000 clones, roughly nine tenths seen once. The sample was peripheral blood, taken 28 days after the second AZD1222 dose. This sequence originates from an adult who received the AZD1222 COVID-19 vaccine. The rearrangement uses TRBV7-8 and TRBJ1-5; D gene unclear. The CDR3 spells CASSLEGAYSNQPQHF. The CDR3 nucleotides are TGTGCCAGCTCACTCGAGGGAGCTTATAGCAATCAGCCCCAGCATTTT.